Described below is a single T cell receptor beta chain sequence and its context. Its antigen is currently unknown. The V end was cut by 2 bases, the J end by 8 bases, with 12 bases between. The CDR3 is made up of 13 amino acids. Per germline, CDR1 GTSNPN and CDR2 SVGIG (reference sequence). The record originates from a study of CD8 T cells in ankylosing spondylitis. Study-wide findings and caveats: The authors found the disease-linked clones to be CD8+ and relatively rare in peripheral blood. One TCR beta motif, made up of roughly eight highly homologous variants, appeared characteristic of ankylosing spondylitis blood.

TCRdb reanalysed the 5' RACE reads using MiXCR and keeps one entry per CDR3 protein. The data hold 150,000 to 250,000 distinct CDR3 sequences, with about 13% observed a single time. The rearrangement links TRBV30 to TRBJ1-4; no reliable D call. The receptor was derived from a male donor with ankylosing spondylitis or in good health (not recorded which). The sample comprised blood, either unsorted or a sorted T cell fraction (not recorded which). CDR3 DNA sequence: TGTGCCTGGAGTCCCATAGCGGAGGAAAAACTGTTTTTT. Protein product: CAWSPIAEEKLFF. Using reference TRBV30 and TRBJ1-4 for the parts outside the CDR3, the full variable domain is SQTIHQWPATLVQPVGSPLSLECTVEGTSNPNLYWYRQAAGRGLQLLFYSVGIGQISSEVPQNLSASRPQDRQFILSSKKLLLSDSGFYLCAWSPIAEEKLFFGSGTQLSVL.